A single sample is the source of the 28 T cell receptor beta chains below, sequenced in a study of cytomegalovirus exposure and HLA in healthy donors. 60 Vbeta and 13 Jbeta primers were used in PCR. Profiled with immunoSEQ multiplex PCR; TCRdb holds only in-frame clones, not every one. This sample has under 250,000 clones, with approximately 81% found just once. The material sequenced was PBMCs. The receptors stem from a woman aged 55-75 years in good health and CMV-seropositive.

This chain joins TRBV18 and TRBJ2-1, with unresolved D. The CDR3 spans 14 residues. CDR1 is KGHSH, CDR2 LQKENI, per germline. Trimming left V 3 bases short and J 10 bases short, with 16 bases between. CDR3 nucleotide sequence: TGTGCCAGCTCACCGCGCTCGGGTCCCGTGGAGCAGTTCTTC. Translating gives CASSPRSGPVEQFF.

In the case of this clone: The junction and the germline gene differ at one end; a read error may be behind it. The V call is TRBV7-9, the J call TRBJ1-5; D is ambiguous. CDR3 size: 12 residues. Germline CDR1 reads SEHNR; CDR2 reads FQNEAQ (reference sequence). The CDR3 DNA follows: TGTTCCAGCAGCTTAGCGTCCCAACCCCAGCATTTT. Amino acid sequence: CSSSLASQPQHF. Complete variable domain (other parts from reference TRBV7-9 and TRBJ1-5): DTGVSQNPRHKITKRGQNVTFRCDPISEHNRLYWYRQTLGQGPEFLTYFQNEAQLEKSRLLSDRFSAERPKGSFSTLEIQRTEQGDSAMYLCSSSLASQPQHFGDGTRLSIL.

This sequence joins TRBV27 and TRBJ1-2, with D perhaps TRBD1 (6 bases). CDR1 and CDR2 (germline): MNHEY, SMNVEV (reference sequence). CDR3 length equals 13 residues. Deletions cut 7 bases from V and 5 bases from J, with 14 bases between. The CDR3 loop is CASTTRGAYGYTF. For the CDR3, the DNA is TGTGCCAGCACGACTCGGGGGGCTTATGGCTACACCTTC.

The chain carries TRBV12-5 and TRBJ1-2; 7 bases map to TRBD1. After removal of 4 bases from V and 5 bases from J, the junction contained 7 bases not matched to a gene. Per the germline V gene, CDR1 is LGHNT and CDR2 is FRNRAP. This CDR3 is built from 14 residues. The CDR3 region has the DNA TGTGCTAGTGGTTCAACAACAGGGGTTTATGGCTACACCTTC. Protein: CASGSTTGVYGYTF.

This chain joins TRBV5-1 and TRBJ2-7, with no clear D. Trimming pared 4 bases from V and 5 bases from J, leaving 16 bases between. The CDR3 is 14 residues long. CDR1 is SGHRS and CDR2 is YFSETQ in the germline V gene. The CDR3 sequence: CASSPGAALDEQYF. The CDR3 DNA sequence: TGCGCCAGCAGCCCGGGTGCGGCTTTGGACGAGCAGTACTTC. The full variable domain, its missing parts supplied by reference TRBV5-1 and TRBJ2-7, is KAGVTQTPRYLIKTRGQQVTLSCSPISGHRSVSWYQQTPGQGLQFLFEYFSETQRNKGNFPGRFSGRQFSNSRSEMNVSTLELGDSALYLCASSPGAALDEQYFGPGTRLTVT.

This clone was seen a handful of times. The DNA of the CDR3 is TGTGCCAGCAGCTCAGGGGTCCCGGGGGAGCAGTACTTC. The encoded protein is CASSSGVPGEQYF. The chain employs TRBV11-2 and TRBJ2-7; tentative D call: TRBD1 (6 bases). The length of the CDR3 is 13 residues. Germline CDR1 SGHAT, CDR2 FQNNGV. V lost 4 bases, J lost 7 bases, and 14 bases lay in between.

In its sample, this clone was seen a few times. The CDR3 region is CATSRGAEAFF. CDR3 nucleotides: TGCGCCACCTCACGGGGGGCTGAAGCTTTCTTT. The rearrangement uses TRBV10-2 and TRBJ1-1; weak D call: TRBD1 (5 bases). The CDR3 contains 11 residues. CDR1 WSHSY and CDR2 SAAADI come from the germline V gene. V dropped 10 bases and J dropped 6 bases, with 12 bases sitting between them.

The chain couples TRBV7-9 to TRBJ2-5; 10 nucleotides match TRBD2. Germline V gives CDR1 SEHNR, CDR2 FQNEAQ (reference sequence). This CDR3 spans 17 amino acids. The V and J ends lost 10 bases and 5 bases, in that order; junction bases with no gene match: 19. The CDR3 DNA reads as TGTGCCACCCTCAGACCCCAGCGGGAGGGAGGATGGGAGACCCAGTACTTC. This translates into CATLRPQREGGWETQYF.

The rearrangement links TRBV7-9 to TRBJ2-7, with 7 bases identical to TRBD2. CDR3 length: 15 residues. V lost 0 bases and J lost 7; bases outside the gene matches: 9. Germline V lookup: CDR1 SEHNR, CDR2 FQNEAQ (reference sequence). The CDR3 nucleotides read TGTGCCAGCAGCTTAGCGGGGGGGAGGGTAGGGGAGCAGTACTTC. This translates into CASSLAGGRVGEQYF.

The chain is built from TRBV6-4 and TRBJ2-1, with 10 nucleotides matching TRBD2. This CDR3 comprises 15 residues. Germline values: CDR1 MRHNA, CDR2 SNTAGT. V trimming: 5 bases; J trimming: 4 bases; junction bases outside the gene matches: 5. The CDR3 DNA is TGTGCCAGCAGTCGGACTAGCGGACCTTACAATGAGCAGTTCTTC. This gives the protein CASSRTSGPYNEQFF.

The chain has TRBV5-4 and TRBJ2-2; TRBD2 aligns across 12 bases. CDR1 is SGHNT, CDR2 YYREEE, per germline (reference sequence). This CDR3 has 16 amino acids. V dropped 3 bases and J dropped 3; count of bases not matched to a gene: 3. Written as DNA, the CDR3 is TGTGCCAGCAGCTACCTAGCGGGAGGGGACACCGGGGAGCTGTTTTTT. This codes for CASSYLAGGDTGELFF.

The J gene is TRBJ2-1, the V gene TRBV4-1; 7 bases map to TRBD2. Looked up from germline, CDR1 is MGHRA and CDR2 is YSYEKL. Trimming at V came to 3 bases and at J to 1 base, leaving 15 bases not matched to a gene. The CDR3 consists of 19 residues. In DNA, the CDR3 is TGCGCCAGCAGCCACCCCGGACTCGCGGGAGATCGATCCTACAATGAGCAGTTCTTC. This gives the protein CASSHPGLAGDRSYNEQFF.

The chain combines TRBV18 with TRBJ2-3, with 9 bases aligning to TRBD1. CDR3 size: 16 residues. Germline trimming cut 3 bases from V and 3 bases from J; bases unmatched to any gene: 7. Germline-derived CDR1 and CDR2 are KGHSH and LQKENI. The CDR3 DNA is TGTGCCAGCTCACCGTTACAGGGGGCGGGGACAGATACGCAGTATTTT. It encodes CASSPLQGAGTDTQYF.

The gene calls are TRBV9 and TRBJ1-2; no clear D gene. CDR1 SGDLS and CDR2 YYNGEE come from the germline V gene. With 0 bases removed from V and 4 bases from J, the gap between germline ends came to 10 bases. This CDR3 has 14 residues. The CDR3: CASSVGAGPYGYTF. The CDR3, as DNA: TGTGCCAGCAGCGTAGGGGCGGGTCCCTATGGCTACACCTTC.

Regarding this clone: Other DNA sequences in the sample encode the same CDR3. This chain links TRBV28 with TRBJ2-2; D not certain. CDR1 is MDHEN and CDR2 is SYDVKM in the germline V gene. Trimming shortened V by 6 bases and J by 8 bases, and 7 bases separated the two germline ends. The CDR3 sequence is 11 residues long. The CDR3 bases are TGTGCCAGCAGCCCGTTGGGGGAGCTGTTTTTT. Translating it yields CASSPLGELFF.

The chain employs TRBV10-3 and TRBJ2-3; D may be TRBD2 (6 bases). This CDR3 is 18 amino acids long. Germline loops: CDR1 ENHRY, CDR2 SYGVKD. V lost 5 bases and J 4 bases, leaving 25 bases between the germline ends. The CDR3 nucleotides are TGTGCCATCAGTAGTGTGGGGGGTAGGCAGGCAGGCGCAGATACGCAGTATTTT. It specifies CAISSVGGRQAGADTQYF.

This clone was picked up a small number of times. The chain recombines TRBV28 with TRBJ2-7; 8 bases are shared with TRBD2. This CDR3 has 15 amino acids. V was pared by 3 bases and J by 1 base, with 5 bases of the junction left unmatched. Germline V CDR1 and CDR2: MDHEN, SYDVKM. DNA for the CDR3: TGTGCCAGCAGTTTTCGACTAGCGCCTTCCTACGAGCAGTACTTC. Amino acids: CASSFRLAPSYEQYF.

This rearrangement joins TRBV5-4 to TRBJ2-7; no clear D gene. This CDR3 is built from 13 residues. V lost 3 bases and J 2 bases, leaving 9 bases between the germline ends. The germline V gene encodes CDR1 SGHNT and CDR2 YYREEE (reference sequence). This chain's CDR3 is CASSSAVTYEQYF. In DNA, the CDR3 is TGTGCCAGCAGCTCGGCGGTTACCTACGAGCAGTACTTC.

A few counts support this clone. This chain links TRBV12-5 with TRBJ1-6; a possible D gene is TRBD1 (5 bases). V shed 2 bases and J shed 9 bases, with 14 bases lying between them. The germline CDR1 and CDR2 sequences are LGHNT and FRNRAP. The CDR3 is 15 residues long. CDR3 region: CASGLLGGQGSPLHF. CDR3 in DNA: TGTGCTAGTGGTTTGTTGGGCGGTCAGGGTTCACCCCTCCACTTT.

J is TRBJ2-7 and V is TRBV5-1; 9 bases map to TRBD1. CDR1 SGHRS and CDR2 YFSETQ come from the germline V gene. This CDR3 is built from 15 residues. Germline trimming cut 0 bases from V and 3 bases from J; bases unmatched to any gene: 4. DNA for the CDR3: TGCGCCAGCAGCTTGGCGCTGGACAGGGGCTACGAGCAGTACTTC. It specifies CASSLALDRGYEQYF.

The chain recombines TRBV27 with TRBJ2-1, with D maybe TRBD2 (5 bases). CDR1 is MNHEY, CDR2 SMNVEV, per germline (reference sequence). The CDR3 consists of 14 residues. V lost 3 bases, J lost 0 bases, and 6 bases lay in between. CDR3 DNA: TGTGCCAGCAGTTTGGGAGTCTCCTACAATGAGCAGTTCTTC. Its protein product is CASSLGVSYNEQFF.

This clone was counted a single time. V gene TRBV25-1 combines with J gene TRBJ2-1; D is possibly TRBD1 (7 bases). CDR1 MGHDK and CDR2 SYGVNS come from the germline V gene. This CDR3 has 15 residues. Between the trimmed V and J ends, which lost 0 bases and 12 bases, there was a span of 18 bases. CDR3 in amino acids: CASSEYRGESSGQFF. The CDR3 DNA is TGTGCCAGCAGTGAATACAGGGGGGAGTCGTCCGGGCAGTTCTTC.

The genes are TRBV6-1 and TRBJ2-5; 11 bases map to TRBD2. The closer fit of TRBJ2-7 to the DNA end suggests the J call may be wrong. Germline CDR1 is MNHNS and CDR2 is SASEGT. There are 16 residues in the CDR3. The chain's CDR3 is CASSERPSGRPYEQYF. Here the CDR3 DNA reads TGTGCCAGCAGTGAAAGGCCTAGCGGGAGGCCGTACGAGCAGTACTTC.

The chain employs TRBV12-5 and TRBJ2-3; no definite D call. Trimming stripped 5 bases from V and 4 bases from J, with 10 bases between. The CDR3 runs 13 residues. From germline, CDR1 is LGHNT and CDR2 FRNRAP. In nucleotides, the CDR3 is TGTGCTAGTGGTACGGCGGTCGCAGATACGCAGTATTTT. Its protein is CASGTAVADTQYF.

This clone was counted once. V gene TRBV2 combines with J gene TRBJ2-5, with D possibly being TRBD2 (6 bases). The J call is uncertain, as TRBJ2-7 better fits the DNA end. Germline V gene lookup returns CDR1 SNHLY and CDR2 FYNNEI. CDR3 length: 13 residues. The CDR3: CASKEGRIYEQYF. The CDR3 DNA is TGTGCCAGCAAGGAAGGGAGGATCTACGAGCAGTACTTC.

The chain has TRBV4-1 and TRBJ2-2; 7 bases are a match to TRBD1. Germline loops: CDR1 MGHRA, CDR2 YSYEKL. The length of the CDR3 is 15 residues. V lost 2 bases to trimming and J lost 10 bases; unmatched junction nucleotides: 10. CDR3 sequence: CASSQSFDRATELFF. The CDR3 coding sequence is TGCGCCAGCAGCCAATCTTTTGACAGGGCCACGGAGCTGTTTTTT.

About this clone itself: The junction departs from the called germline gene at one end, perhaps through a read error. The chain couples TRBV2 to TRBJ1-3, with 7 bases that match TRBD1. Germline assignment: CDR1 SNHLY and CDR2 FYNNEI. The CDR3 has 11 amino acids. The CDR3 nucleotides are TGTGCCAGCAGTGGGGGACAGCGGTTGACTTTT. Its translation: CASSGGQRLTF.

The V gene is TRBV25-1, the J gene TRBJ2-5; TRBD2 agrees at 12 bases. The ends lost 4 bases at V and 5 bases at J; junction bases unmatched: 8. Germline CDR1 MGHDK, CDR2 SYGVNS. CDR3 length: 16 amino acids. This CDR3 is CASSGVLAGGRETQYF. The CDR3, as DNA: TGTGCCAGCAGTGGGGTACTAGCGGGAGGCCGGGAGACCCAGTACTTC.